Listed below are T cell receptor beta chains from one sample, sequenced in a study of neoadjuvant anti-PD-1 for oral cavity cancer. Sequenced by immunoSEQ multiplex PCR; TCRdb stores in-frame clones only, minus some. The sample includes about 72,000 clones, more than 70% of them seen just once. The sequencing used PBMCs, collected before nivolumab (anti-PD-1) treatment. The receptor source for this set is a person aged 35-80 years with oral cavity squamous cell carcinoma. The CDR3 runs from the conserved cysteine through the conserved F or W. The D gene is left open where the match is weak. Not all rows give a size; the values are once, few, many and, for expanded clones, a class.

>17|NA|NA|TRBJ1-6|TRBV5-1
CASSLVYKGPGGSPLHF
TGCGCCAGCAGCTTGGTATATAAGGGGCCCGGCGGTTCACCCCTCCACTTT
>12|NA|NA|TRBJ2-7|TRBV15
CATSISSYEQYF
TGTGCCACCAGCATAAGCTCCTACGAGCAGTACTTC
>14|NA|NA|TRBJ2-3|TRBV7-9
CASSLGLSTDTQYF
TGTGCCAGCAGCTTAGGATTAAGCACAGATACGCAGTATTTT
>15|NA|NA|TRBJ1-5|TRBV19
CASSIYWGGNQPQHF
TGTGCCAGTAGTATCTACTGGGGTGGCAATCAGCCCCAGCATTTT
>15|NA|NA|TRBJ1-1|TRBV9
CASSVEIGVRVGSFF
TGTGCCAGCAGCGTAGAAATCGGCGTTAGGGTGGGGTCTTTCTTT
>13|NA|NA|TRBJ2-7|TRBV19
CASSIGTAYEQYF
TGTGCCAGTAGTATAGGGACAGCCTACGAGCAGTACTTC
>15|NA|NA|TRBJ1-6|TRBV2
CASSERGGSNSPLHF
TGTGCCAGCAGTGAACGCGGGGGATCTAATTCACCCCTCCACTTT
>15|NA|NA|TRBJ1-2|TRBV4-1
CASSQIGSKVYGYTF
TGCGCCAGCAGCCAGATAGGGTCAAAAGTCTATGGCTACACCTTC
>15|TRBD1|NA|TRBJ2-5|TRBV5-1
CASSLAGTGEETQYF
TGCGCCAGCAGCTTGGCCGGGACAGGGGAAGAGACCCAGTACTTC
>15|NA|NA|TRBJ2-2|TRBV9
CASSVFTRGAGELFF
TGTGCCAGCAGCGTCTTCACTAGGGGAGCCGGGGAGCTGTTTTTT
>13|NA|NA|TRBJ2-3|TRBV9
CASSVDHRDTQYF
TGTGCCAGCAGCGTAGATCATCGGGATACGCAGTATTTT
>15|NA|NA|TRBJ1-2|TRBV2
CASKEVVVGVDGYTF
TGTGCCAGCAAGGAGGTAGTAGTAGGGGTTGATGGCTACACCTTC
>15|TRBD1|NA|TRBJ1-1|TRBV7-6
CASSNTGTEHTEAFF
TGTGCCAGCAGCAACACCGGGACAGAACACACTGAAGCTTTCTTT
>13|NA|medium-sized|TRBJ2-5|TRBV23-1
CASTQTDQETQYF
TGCGCCAGCACCCAGACAGACCAAGAGACCCAGTACTTC
>11|TRBD1|NA|TRBJ2-7|TRBV20-1
CSAAQGNEQYF
TGCAGTGCTGCACAGGGGAACGAGCAGTACTTC
>15|NA|NA|TRBJ1-2|TRBV11-2
CASSLSGELWYGYTF
TGTGCCAGCAGCTTAAGCGGGGAATTATGGTATGGCTACACCTTC
>15|TRBD1|NA|TRBJ2-5|TRBV28
CASSSGQGIDETQYF
TGTGCCAGCAGTTCGGGACAGGGGATCGATGAGACCCAGTACTTC
>16|TRBD1|NA|TRBJ2-2|TRBV6-1
CASSARTGGTTGELFF
TGTGCCAGCAGTGCTCGGACAGGGGGCACCACCGGGGAGCTGTTTTTT
>14|NA|NA|TRBJ2-2|TRBV19
CASVRRADTGELFF
TGTGCCTCAGTTAGACGGGCCGACACCGGGGAGCTGTTTTTT
>13|NA|NA|TRBJ2-5|TRBV5-6
CASTTPVEETQYF
TGTGCCAGCACCACTCCCGTTGAAGAGACCCAGTACTTC
>15|NA|NA|TRBJ2-7|TRBV15
CATSREKGVTYEQYF
TGTGCCACCAGCAGAGAGAAGGGGGTAACCTACGAGCAGTACTTC
>16|NA|NA|TRBJ2-7|TRBV6-6
CASSCSSRGAYGEQYF
TGTGCCAGCAGTTGCTCGAGTCGGGGGGCCTACGGCGAGCAGTACTTC
>13|NA|NA|TRBJ2-3|TRBV7-3
CASRPGSTDTQYF
TGTGCCAGCAGACCCGGGAGCACAGATACGCAGTATTTT
>15|NA|NA|TRBJ2-1|TRBV5-1
CASSLTDRDLNEQFF
TGCGCCAGCAGCTTGACGGACAGAGACCTCAATGAGCAGTTCTTC
>14|NA|NA|TRBJ2-7|TRBV9
CASSVDGSSYEQYF
TGTGCCAGCAGCGTAGATGGCAGCTCCTACGAGCAGTACTTC
>14|NA|NA|TRBJ1-2|TRBV4-1
CASRPPQGNYGYTF
TGCGCCAGCAGGCCTCCTCAGGGGAACTATGGCTACACCTTC
>16|TRBD1|NA|TRBJ2-3|TRBV19
CASSGSWGQGTDTQYF
TGTGCCAGTAGTGGGTCTTGGGGACAGGGAACAGATACGCAGTATTTT
>14|TRBD1|NA|TRBJ1-1|TRBV6-1
CASTQGAGSTEAFF
TGTGCCAGCACCCAGGGGGCAGGATCTACTGAAGCTTTCTTT
>15|TRBD1|NA|TRBJ1-1|TRBV29-1
CSVRGPGGADTEAFF
TGCAGCGTTCGGGGGCCAGGGGGCGCGGATACTGAAGCTTTCTTT
>13|NA|NA|TRBJ2-2|TRBV27
CASSLLPTGELFF
TGTGCCAGCAGTTTACTCCCCACCGGGGAGCTGTTTTTT
>11|TRBD2|NA|TRBJ2-1|TRBV6-1
CASSAGTSYFF
TGTGCCAGCAGTGCCGGGACTAGCTACTTCTTC
>13|NA|NA|TRBJ1-1|TRBV6-1
CASSEVLNTEAFF
TGTGCCAGCAGTGAAGTACTGAACACTGAAGCTTTCTTT
>14|NA|NA|TRBJ2-2|TRBV9
CASSVGGGTGELFF
TGTGCCAGCAGCGTAGGTGGGGGCACCGGGGAGCTGTTTTTT
>12|NA|NA|TRBJ2-7|TRBV30
CAWSSASYEQYF
TGTGCCTGGAGTTCAGCCTCCTACGAGCAGTACTTC
>13|NA|NA|TRBJ2-2|TRBV5-4
CASSLMGTGELFF
TGTGCCAGCAGCTTGATGGGAACCGGGGAGCTGTTTTTT
>13|NA|NA|TRBJ2-1|TRBV30
CAWSVIGPNEQFF
TGTGCCTGGAGTGTAATCGGCCCCAATGAGCAGTTCTTC
>14|TRBD1|few|TRBJ2-7|TRBV30
CAWSFGQGGYEQYF
TGTGCCTGGAGTTTCGGACAGGGTGGCTACGAGCAGTACTTC
>15|TRBD1|NA|TRBJ1-2|TRBV7-6
CASIRWPGQVDGYTF
TGTGCCAGTATAAGGTGGCCGGGACAGGTGGATGGCTACACCTTC
>17|TRBD1|NA|TRBJ1-3|TRBV4-2
CASSQYQTGGAGNTIYF
TGTGCCAGCAGCCAATATCAGACAGGGGGGGCAGGAAACACCATATATTTT
>15|TRBD1|few|TRBJ2-4|TRBV2
CASSAGGGWRHIQYF
TGTGCCAGCAGTGCAGGGGGCGGTTGGAGGCACATTCAGTACTTC
>13|NA|NA|TRBJ1-2|TRBV6-1
CASSEGLGYGYTF
TGTGCCAGCAGCGAAGGTTTGGGCTATGGCTACACCTTC